This is a list of T cell receptor beta chains from one sample in a study of T-cell reconstitution after alpha-beta-depleted transplantation in children. TCRdb reprocessed the PCR reads via MiXCR and lists one record per CDR3 protein. The sample lists hundreds of thousands of distinct CDR3 sequences, roughly 14% seen once, with roughly 4.3% in the top ten. The sample consisted of PBMCs, taken from the stem cell graft. Receptors originate from a human donor who donated a stem cell graft to a child with Fanconi anemia. CDR3s include the opening cysteine and the closing phenylalanine or tryptophan. A D gene is named only where the DNA matches it firmly. Rows give clone size only sometimes, using once, few, many, or a class for an expanded clone.

cdr3_nt | cdr3_aa | clone_size | j_call | v_call | d_call
TGTGCCAGCAGTTACGGGATGTCATCACCGGCGGACTATGGCTACACCTTC | CASSYGMSSPADYGYTF | few | TRBJ1-2 | TRBV6-5 | -
TGTGCCAGCAGTACCCGGAGCGGTGACTACAATGAGCAGTTCTTC | CASSTRSGDYNEQFF | few | TRBJ2-1 | TRBV6-4 | -
TGTGCCAGCAGCTTAGTCGCGGGGCTAACAACTGAAGCTTTCTTT | CASSLVAGLTTEAFF | few | TRBJ1-1 | TRBV7-6 | -
TGTGCCAGCAGCCCCCTCGGACAGGGGGGCTACGAGCAGTACTTC | CASSPLGQGGYEQYF | - | TRBJ2-7 | TRBV9 | TRBD1
TGTGCCAGCAGTGAAGCGGGAGGTGGCAATCAGCCCCAGCATTTT | CASSEAGGGNQPQHF | - | TRBJ1-5 | TRBV6-1 | -
TGTGCCAGCAGCGCCATGGGTAGCGGACTCTCCTACAATGAGCAGTTCTTC | CASSAMGSGLSYNEQFF | many | TRBJ2-1 | TRBV3-1 | -
TGTGCCAGCAGTACCTTTCGACAGGGAACTCAAGAGCAGTACTTC | CASSTFRQGTQEQYF | - | TRBJ2-7 | TRBV6-1 | TRBD1
TGCTGCGCTACTCGAGTTAGCGGGGGTAGAGGAGATACGCAGTATTTT | CCATRVSGGRGDTQYF | - | TRBJ2-3 | TRBV20-1 | TRBD2
TGTGCCATCAGTGAAAGAGGGGACATTCAGTACTTC | CAISERGDIQYF | - | TRBJ2-4 | TRBV10-3 | -
TGTGCCAGCAGCTTAGTGGGGAAGGGGTCCTATAATTCACCCCTCCACTTT | CASSLVGKGSYNSPLHF | - | TRBJ1-6 | TRBV7-2 | -
TGTGCCAGCAGCCCGACAGGGACCCGATCACCCCTCCACTTT | CASSPTGTRSPLHF | few | TRBJ1-6 | TRBV3-1 | TRBD1
TGTGCCAGCAGCTTAGACAGGGGGTACTCTGGAAACACCATATATTTT | CASSLDRGYSGNTIYF | many | TRBJ1-3 | TRBV7-2 | TRBD1
TGTGCCAGCAGTCCCGGGACTAGCTTTGTAGATACGCAGTATTTT | CASSPGTSFVDTQYF | - | TRBJ2-3 | TRBV12-3/TRBV12-4 | TRBD2
TGTGCCAGCAGCCGGGGACAGGGGGCCAACACCGGGGAGCTGTTTTTT | CASSRGQGANTGELFF | - | TRBJ2-2 | TRBV14 | TRBD1
TGTGCCAGCACCCCGGGCAAAACTATCTTCAATGAGCAGTTCTTC | CASTPGKTIFNEQFF | once | TRBJ2-1 | TRBV7-9 | -
TGCGCCAGCAGCTTGAATCAGGACAATGAGCAGTTCTTC | CASSLNQDNEQFF | many | TRBJ2-1 | TRBV5-1 | -
TGTGCCAGCAGCTTTAGCGGGGGGGCGTCCGCCTACAATGAGCAGTTCTTC | CASSFSGGASAYNEQFF | - | TRBJ2-1 | TRBV7-2 | TRBD2
TGTGCCAGCAGTGATGGTGAGGGCACTGAAGCTTTCTTT | CASSDGEGTEAFF | few | TRBJ1-1 | TRBV2 | -
TGTGCCTGGAGGGGACTCTCAGCAGGGGGCTACACCTTC | CAWRGLSAGGYTF | few | TRBJ1-2 | TRBV30 | -
TGTGCCAGCAGTCTCGGACAGGGCGATCAAGAGACCCAGTACTTC | CASSLGQGDQETQYF | - | TRBJ2-5 | TRBV6-1 | TRBD1
TGTGCCAGCTCGGAAGGGGGGGCGCGCAATGAGCAGTTCTTC | CASSEGGARNEQFF | - | TRBJ2-1 | TRBV28 | -
TGCAGTGCTAGAGATCCGTCCACGGACCTCCAAGAGACCCAGTACTTC | CSARDPSTDLQETQYF | - | TRBJ2-5 | TRBV20-1 | -
TGCGCCAGCAGCCCCATGGAGAGGGAGGGTGATGAGCAGTTCTTC | CASSPMEREGDEQFF | few | TRBJ2-1 | TRBV5-1 | TRBD2
TGCAGCGTCGCTGGGGGAAGCAATCAGCCCCAGCATTTT | CSVAGGSNQPQHF | many | TRBJ1-5 | TRBV29-1 | -
TGTGCCAGCAGTGCATCAGACAGGGGGCTAAAGACCCAGTACTTC | CASSASDRGLKTQYF | - | TRBJ2-5 | TRBV12-3/TRBV12-4 | TRBD1
TGTGCCAGCAGCCTAAGACAGGGGAGCTCCTATAATTCACCCCTCCACTTT | CASSLRQGSSYNSPLHF | many | TRBJ1-6 | TRBV27 | TRBD1
TGTGCCTGGAGGTCTTTCGGGGGGGAGACCCAGTACTTC | CAWRSFGGETQYF | - | TRBJ2-5 | TRBV30 | TRBD2
TGTGCCTGGAGTGGCAGGGAAGTAGATACGCAGTATTTT | CAWSGREVDTQYF | many | TRBJ2-3 | TRBV30 | -
TGTGCCAGCAGCACCGGGACAGGGGGCGATACGCAGTATTTT | CASSTGTGGDTQYF | few | TRBJ2-3 | TRBV11-1 | TRBD1
TGCAGCGTTGAAGCCTATGGACAAATCAATGAGCAGTTCTTC | CSVEAYGQINEQFF | - | TRBJ2-1 | TRBV29-1 | -
TGTGCCAGCAGCGTAGGGCAGGGGGGCTACAATGAGCAGTTCTTC | CASSVGQGGYNEQFF | few | TRBJ2-1 | TRBV9 | -
TGTGCCAGCAGTGAGCCAGCTAACACCGGGGAGCTGTTTTTT | CASSEPANTGELFF | many | TRBJ2-2 | TRBV2 | -